This T cell receptor beta chain comes out of a study of early stage breast cancer tumors. Study summary: Samples were sequenced at about 9.7-fold average coverage.

Whole-study results and caveats: Most shared enriched TCRB sequences were commonly generated ones. Bulk DNA sequencing of unsorted cells missed chain pairing and markers.

Tissue for this sample was collected roughly 1.7-4.5 cm from the breast tumor. This clone was found a few times. Its antigen is undetermined. Method: immunoSEQ multiplex PCR; TCRdb's copy keeps in-frame clones and lacks some. The table records some 5,000 clones, 70% of them present only once. The CDR3 extends over 16 amino acids. V usage is TRBV21-1 and J usage is TRBJ2-2; TRBD1, the table's D call, lacks a check against the DNA. TRBV21-1 is a listed pseudogene. Material: normal breast tissue next to the tumor. The sequence came from a person between 55 and 69 years old with breast cancer. The CDR3 region has the DNA TGTGCCAGCAGCAAAGAGGGCAGGGGGCGCACCGGGGAGCTGTTTTTT. Protein: CASSKEGRGRTGELFF.